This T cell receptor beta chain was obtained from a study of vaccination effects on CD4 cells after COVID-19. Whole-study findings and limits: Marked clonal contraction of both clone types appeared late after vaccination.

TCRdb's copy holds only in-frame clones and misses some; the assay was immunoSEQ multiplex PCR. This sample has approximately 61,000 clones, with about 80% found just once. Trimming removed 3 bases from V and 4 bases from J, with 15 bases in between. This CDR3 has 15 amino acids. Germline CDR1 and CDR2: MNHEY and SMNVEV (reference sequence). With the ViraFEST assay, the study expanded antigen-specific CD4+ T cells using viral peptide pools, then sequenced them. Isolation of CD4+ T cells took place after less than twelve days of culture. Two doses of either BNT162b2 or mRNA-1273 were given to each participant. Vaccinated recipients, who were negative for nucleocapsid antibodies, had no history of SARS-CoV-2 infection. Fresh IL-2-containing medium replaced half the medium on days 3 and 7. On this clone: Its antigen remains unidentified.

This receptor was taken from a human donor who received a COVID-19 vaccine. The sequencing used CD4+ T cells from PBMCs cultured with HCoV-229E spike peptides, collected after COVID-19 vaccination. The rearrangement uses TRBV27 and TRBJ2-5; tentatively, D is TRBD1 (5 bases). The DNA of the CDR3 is TGTGCCAGCAGTTTGTTGTTTCCAAGGGGAGAGACCCAGTACTTC. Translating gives CASSLLFPRGETQYF.